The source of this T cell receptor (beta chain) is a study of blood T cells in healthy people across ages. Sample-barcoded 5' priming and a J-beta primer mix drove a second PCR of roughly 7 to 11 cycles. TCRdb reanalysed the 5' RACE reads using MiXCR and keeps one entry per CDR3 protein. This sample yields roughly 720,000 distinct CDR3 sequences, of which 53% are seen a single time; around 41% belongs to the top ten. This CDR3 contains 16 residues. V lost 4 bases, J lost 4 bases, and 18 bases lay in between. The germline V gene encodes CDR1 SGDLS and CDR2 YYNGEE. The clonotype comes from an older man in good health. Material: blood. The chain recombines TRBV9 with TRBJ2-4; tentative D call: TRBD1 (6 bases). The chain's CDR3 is CASSLGAGAGKNIQYF. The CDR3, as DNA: TGTGCCAGCAGCCTGGGGGCAGGCGCTGGGAAAAACATTCAGTACTTC.